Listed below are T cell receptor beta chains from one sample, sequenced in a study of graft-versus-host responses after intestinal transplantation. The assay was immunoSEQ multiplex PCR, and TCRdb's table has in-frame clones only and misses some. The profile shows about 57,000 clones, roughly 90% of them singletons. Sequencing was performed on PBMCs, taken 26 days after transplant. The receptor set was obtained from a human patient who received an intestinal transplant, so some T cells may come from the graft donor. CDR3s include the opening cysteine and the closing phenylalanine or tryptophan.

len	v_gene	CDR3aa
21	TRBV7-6	CASSLPRGLASLGPLNNEQFF
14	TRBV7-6	CASSPGLAPETQYF
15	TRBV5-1	CASSETGTAVETQYF
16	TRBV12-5	CASGLPGTGHNEKLFF
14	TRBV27	CASSRWAEQETQYF
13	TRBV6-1	CASFQRGRNEQFF
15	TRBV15	CATSRDRDRGETQYF
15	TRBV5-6	CASSRGEQGSGELFF
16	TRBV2	CASSEAWGPSTDTQYF
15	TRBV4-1	CASSQGQGNIYGYTF
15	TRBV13	CASSNTKGTADEQFF
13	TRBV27	CASSLGVQETQYF
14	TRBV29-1	CSVVSPPSSYEQYF
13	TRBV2	CASSTLLGDTQYF
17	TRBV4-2	CASSPLTSGVGKGELFF
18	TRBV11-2	CASSSRLAGSSGANVLTF
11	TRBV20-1	CSAALTDTQYF
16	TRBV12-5	CASGLSTGQGIIEQYF